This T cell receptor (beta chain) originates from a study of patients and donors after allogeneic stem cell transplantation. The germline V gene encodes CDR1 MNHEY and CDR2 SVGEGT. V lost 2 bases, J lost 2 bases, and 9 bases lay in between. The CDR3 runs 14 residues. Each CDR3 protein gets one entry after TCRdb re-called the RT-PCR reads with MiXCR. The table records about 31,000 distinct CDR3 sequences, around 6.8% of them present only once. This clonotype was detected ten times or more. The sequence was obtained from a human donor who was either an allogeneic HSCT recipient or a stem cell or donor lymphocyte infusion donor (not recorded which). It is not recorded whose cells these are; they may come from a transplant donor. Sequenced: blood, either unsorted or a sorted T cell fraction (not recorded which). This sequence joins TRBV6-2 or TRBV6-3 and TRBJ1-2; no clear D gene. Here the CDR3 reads CASSYPTHNYGYTF. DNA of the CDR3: TGTGCCAGCAGTTACCCCACTCACAACTATGGCTACACCTTC.